This entry features one T cell receptor (beta chain) sequence. This entry is derived from a study of shared clonotypes between healthy human individuals. Participating donors were healthy, HIV-negative adults free of recent acute infections or vaccinations. The germline gives CDR1 SGDLS, CDR2 YYNGEE. The V and J ends lost 4 bases and 4 bases respectively, with 15 bases between them. This CDR3 is built from 15 residues. Here immunoSEQ multiplex PCR was the method, and the copy in TCRdb shows in-frame clones only, minus some. The table has approximately 2.3 million clones, approximately 93% seen once. The chain is built from TRBV9 and TRBJ1-5; the D is unclear. The specimen sequenced was naive CD4+ T cells from PBMCs. Noted subset: CD45RA+ positively selected. The source of this sequence is a man younger than 35 in good health. Some clones in this sample may be carry-over from other donors' samples. This chain's CDR3 is CASSPDPDGNQPQHF. DNA of the CDR3: TGTGCCAGCAGCCCCGACCCGGACGGGAATCAGCCCCAGCATTTT.